One T cell receptor (beta chain) is described in this entry. Normal lung was taken at the farthest possible site, at least 3 cm from tumour. The repertoire was sequenced with immunoSEQ multiplex PCR; TCRdb's copy has only in-frame clones and lacks some. The sample lists about 6,700 clones, about two thirds seen once, with around 10% in the top ten. The sample comes from a study of immune cell composition in non-small cell lung cancer. Specimen: non-adjacent lung tissue. This clonotype originated in a human donor with non-small cell lung cancer.

CDR3 sequence: CASSYRSGGAGTQYF. As DNA, the CDR3 is TGTGCCAGCAGTTACAGGAGCGGGGGGGCAGGGACCCAGTACTTC. The V call is TRBV6-5, the J call TRBJ2-5, with 10 bases that match TRBD2. The CDR3 is 15 amino acids. The trim removed 2 bases at V and 7 bases at J, leaving 7 bases unmatched. From germline, CDR1 is MNHEY and CDR2 SVGAGI.